One sample yielded the 3 T cell receptor beta chains listed below, sequenced in a study of T cell responses to AZD1222 COVID-19 vaccine. This table comes from immunoSEQ multiplex PCR, and its TCRdb copy is limited to in-frame clones, with some not included. The data show some 150,000 clones, 75% to 90% seen once. The sequenced sample was peripheral blood, obtained 28 days after the second dose of the MenACWY control vaccine. The receptors shown here come from an adult who received the MenACWY meningococcal vaccine as a control.

This clone occurred once. This chain uses TRBV5-1 with TRBJ2-1; a weak D match, TRBD2 (5 bases). Trimming took 1 base from V and 6 from J, leaving 17 bases between them. This CDR3 comprises 16 residues. From germline, CDR1 is SGHRS and CDR2 YFSETQ. The CDR3 DNA is TGCGCCAGCAGCTTGAGCCTAGCCGGGTACGTCAATGAGCAGTTCTTC. Translation: CASSLSLAGYVNEQFF.

J is TRBJ2-2 and V is TRBV2; a weak D match, TRBD2 (5 bases). The CDR3 is made up of 14 amino acids. Germline assignment: CDR1 SNHLY and CDR2 FYNNEI. The V end was cut by 7 bases, the J end by 7 bases, with 16 bases between. DNA of the CDR3: TGTGCCAGCAATATTCGAGAGGGCGACGGGGAGCTGTTTTTT. It is translated as CASNIREGDGELFF.

The gene calls are TRBV2 and TRBJ2-7, with 7 nucleotides matching TRBD1. Trimming cost V 4 bases and J 2 bases; bases outside gene matches: 5. The V gene's germline CDR1 is SNHLY and CDR2 FYNNEI. The CDR3 has 14 residues. CDR3 in amino acids: CASSAGTAAYEQYF. In DNA form, the CDR3 reads TGTGCCAGCAGTGCCGGGACAGCTGCCTACGAGCAGTACTTC.